Listed below are T cell receptor beta chains from one sample, sequenced in a study of human T cells and chemical hapten exposure. TCRdb analysed the RACE reads with MiXCR anew, one entry per CDR3 protein. The data show tens of thousands of distinct CDR3 sequences, around 11% seen once. The material was whole blood, obtained in connection with sensitization to the hapten diphenylcyclopropenone (DPC). Receptors were obtained from a woman between 45 and 60 years old with alopecia areata. Some clones in this sample may be carry-over from other donors' samples. Both conserved end residues are part of each CDR3.

>TRBJ2-5|TRBV6-6
CASSTPLGFSGAQETQYF
>TRBJ2-4|TRBV20-1
CSAFRTSGNIQYF
>TRBJ1-5|TRBV7-9
CASSLGGQGRWQPQHF
>TRBJ1-2|TRBV7-3
CASSLGTDYGYTF
>TRBJ1-3|TRBV7-8
CATSGLQGSASGNTIYF
>TRBJ2-1|TRBV25-1
CASSSGTAEQFF
>TRBJ2-1|TRBV7-2
CASSSTWGTGDINEQFF
>TRBJ2-5|TRBV6-5
CASKDRVETQYF
>TRBJ2-3|TRBV27
CASTWTSGGGDTQYF
>TRBJ2-7|TRBV5-1
CASSIPTSTTNEQYF
>TRBJ1-2|TRBV28
CASSLVVGDRGYTF
>TRBJ1-6|TRBV20-1
CSVFDPGQGNSPLHF
>TRBJ2-3|TRBV20-1
CSTRAWDRGTDTQYF
>TRBJ2-7|TRBV12-3/TRBV12-4
CASRGPGQLYEQYF
>TRBJ2-5|TRBV5-4
CASSLGGQGVVQETQYF
>TRBJ2-1|TRBV5-1
CASSPRTSGGLYNEQFF
>TRBJ1-3|TRBV20-1
CSALPGTGGQHTIYF
>TRBJ1-5|TRBV19
CASSTSAGGRPQHF
>TRBJ2-7|TRBV18
CASSADRGRFEQYF
>TRBJ1-5|TRBV30
CAWSYPGGFYSNQPQHF
>TRBJ1-4|TRBV20-1
CSASDREKLFF
>TRBJ1-1|TRBV18
CASSLAGLSEAFF
>TRBJ2-1|TRBV24-1
CATSAPGPTYNEQFF
>TRBJ2-2|TRBV4-3
CASSLRRTTNTGELFF
>TRBJ2-1|TRBV28
CASSQKAGGEREQFF
>TRBJ2-1|TRBV30
CAWSRQGLSFSSYNEQFF
>TRBJ2-1|TRBV27
CASPDSGRFEQFF
>TRBJ2-5|TRBV7-2
CASSHGGFQETQYF
>TRBJ2-7|TRBV14
CASSQKNRDRSYEQYF
>TRBJ1-6|TRBV10-2
CASSDLNSPLHF
>TRBJ2-4|TRBV3-1
CASSQGLAKNIQYF
>TRBJ1-2|TRBV6-6
CASNLGGYYGYTF
>TRBJ1-1|TRBV4-1
CASSPADRVEAFF
>TRBJ2-4|TRBV29-1
CSVQPRAKNIQYF
>TRBJ2-1|TRBV7-2
CASSLGLGGNEQFF
>TRBJ2-1|TRBV28
CASSSSNRDNEQFF
>TRBJ2-1|TRBV6-2/TRBV6-3
CASRWAGLGHEQFF
>TRBJ1-2|TRBV4-1
CASSQAGTVHYGYTF
>TRBJ2-7|TRBV7-6
CASSLDRGLTYEQYF
>TRBJ2-7|TRBV5-1
CASSLVPNEQYF
>TRBJ1-3|TRBV6-5
CASRGTATGNTIYF
>TRBJ1-4|TRBV29-1
CSVAGGQGAGTNEKLFF
>TRBJ2-2|TRBV6-1
CASSERTSGRAGELFF
>TRBJ2-7|TRBV25-1
CVSLDRLSYEQYF
>TRBJ2-3|TRBV18
CASSPPTFSTDTQYF
>TRBJ2-2|TRBV6-6
CASSWSEINTGELFF
>TRBJ2-2|TRBV7-3
CASSLMGAGQVRRLNTGELFF
>TRBJ1-2|TRBV12-3/TRBV12-4
CASSPGRAVLYGYTF
>TRBJ2-3|TRBV4-1
CASSQIRDRDGTQYF
>TRBJ2-7|TRBV18
CASSKDRTYEQYF
>TRBJ2-7|TRBV4-3
CASSQDPLGAGISYEQYF
>TRBJ1-2|TRBV7-2
CASSLDWAGDNYGYTF
>TRBJ2-6|TRBV27
CASNRLGTGFSGANVLTF
>TRBJ2-1|TRBV11-2
CASSFGRVGQSALIEQFF
>TRBJ2-5|TRBV29-1
CSVDRTSQTQYF
>TRBJ1-2|TRBV6-1
CASSGSGTSNYGYTF
>TRBJ1-5|TRBV7-9
CASSKAGGASNQPQHF
>TRBJ2-3|TRBV3-1
CASSQGRGPTNTQYF
>TRBJ2-1|TRBV12-3/TRBV12-4
CASSLSWETYNEQFF
>TRBJ1-1|TRBV27
CASSLSRDEQGAFF